This TCR beta chain emerged from a study of blood T cell repertoires in COVID-19. Germline CDR1 is SGHVS and CDR2 is FNYEAQ. V lost 5 bases and J lost 2, with 7 bases in between. This CDR3 is built from 12 residues. Clones were sequenced by immunoSEQ multiplex PCR, and TCRdb holds only the in-frame ones, with some missing. The sample includes about 160,000 clones, roughly 85% of them seen just once. Input material: peripheral blood. The TCR was taken from a woman aged 50 to 65 with COVID-19, enrolled during active disease. The V call is TRBV7-6, the J call TRBJ2-7; D is unclear. The CDR3 region is CASSPSAYEQYF. The CDR3 bases are TGTGCCAGCAGCCCCTCGGCCTACGAGCAGTACTTC.